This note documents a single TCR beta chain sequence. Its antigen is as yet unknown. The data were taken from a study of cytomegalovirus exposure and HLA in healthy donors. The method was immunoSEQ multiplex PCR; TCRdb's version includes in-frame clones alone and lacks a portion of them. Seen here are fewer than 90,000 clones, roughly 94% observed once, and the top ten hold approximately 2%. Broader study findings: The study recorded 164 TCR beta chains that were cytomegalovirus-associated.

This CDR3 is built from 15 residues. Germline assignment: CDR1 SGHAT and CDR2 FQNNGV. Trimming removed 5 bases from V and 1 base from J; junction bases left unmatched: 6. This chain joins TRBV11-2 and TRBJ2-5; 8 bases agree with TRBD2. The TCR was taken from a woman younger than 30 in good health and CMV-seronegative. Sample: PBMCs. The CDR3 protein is CASSRTSGLQETQYF. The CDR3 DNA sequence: TGTGCCAGCAGCCGAACTAGCGGTCTCCAAGAGACCCAGTACTTC.